This T cell receptor beta chain was observed in a study of blood T cell repertoires in COVID-19. Overall study: Collection of acute and convalescent COVID-19 samples took place in the United States, Italy and Spain.

Participants were placed into cohorts based on the clinical history they reported. Authors' analysis steps: Nucleated cell number was recorded as an estimate derived from reference gene primer amplification. The method was immunoSEQ multiplex PCR; TCRdb's version includes in-frame clones alone and lacks a portion of them. V, J and clone size derive from that table, while D and trimming were established from the DNA sequence. The data contain under 150,000 clones, 65% to 85% of them singletons. This TCR was recovered from a woman aged 50 to 60 who had been exposed to COVID-19. Input material: PBMCs or T cells enriched from blood (not recorded which).

CDR3 in amino acids: CASSPGWPNEKLFF. The CDR3 nucleotides read TGTGCCAGCAGCCCAGGATGGCCTAATGAAAAACTGTTTTTT. The chain carries TRBV6-5 and TRBJ1-4; D is ambiguous. This CDR3 spans 14 amino acids. Trimming pared 6 bases from V and 3 bases from J, leaving 11 bases between. Germline V gene sequence: CDR1 MNHEY, CDR2 SVGAGI.